This record concerns one TCR beta chain sequence. Trimming pared 3 bases from V and 5 bases from J, leaving 16 bases between. Germline V gene data show CDR1 as MNHEY and CDR2 as SMNVEV (reference sequence). This CDR3 is built from 15 residues. Sequenced by immunoSEQ multiplex PCR; TCRdb stores in-frame clones only, minus some. The sample shows roughly 400,000 clones, 90% of them seen only once. The data belong to a study of blood T cell repertoires in COVID-19. Overall study: Acute and convalescent COVID-19 specimens originated in the United States, Italy and Spain.

Cohort assignment relied on participant-reported clinical history. Cohort 3 recovery required two negative PCRs, clearance, or symptom resolution. The origin of this receptor is a man aged 18-30 years who had recovered from COVID-19. The sequencing sample was made of PBMCs or T cells enriched from blood (not recorded which). The V call is TRBV27, the J call TRBJ1-1, with a tentative D call TRBD1 (6 bases). CDR3 residues: CASSFPGPQGTEAFF. CDR3 in DNA: TGTGCCAGCAGTTTTCCGGGGCCCCAGGGGACTGAAGCTTTCTTT.